The next 22 T cell receptor beta chains were all read from a single sample in a study of blood T cells in healthy people across ages. Primed by a sample-barcoded 5' primer and a J-beta primer mix, a second PCR proceeded for 7 to 11 cycles. MiXCR was run by TCRdb on the 5' RACE reads, yielding one entry per CDR3 protein. Of hundreds of thousands of distinct CDR3 sequences in the sample, 50% to 65% are singletons; the top ten hold approximately 40%. The sequencing input was blood. The receptors here all came from a man of 80 years or more in good health.

The CDR3, as DNA: TGTGCCAGCAGCTTATCAATGAGGGGGGAAGAAATTCGGAACACTGAAGCTTTCTTT. Its translation is CASSLSMRGEEIRNTEAFF. V and J are TRBV7-8 and TRBJ1-1, with a possible D match to TRBD1 (6 bases). Germline V gene data show CDR1 as SGHVS and CDR2 as FQNEAQ. The CDR3 is 19 residues long. The V gene lost 2 bases and the J gene lost 1 base, with 23 bases spanning the gap.

The chain combines TRBV5-1 with TRBJ2-1; 11 bases align to TRBD2. The DNA end favors TRBJ2-7, so the J call may be wrong. The CDR3 contains 16 residues. The V gene's germline CDR1 is SGHRS and CDR2 YFSETQ. The CDR3 protein is CASSPGLAGSYNEQYF. As DNA, the CDR3 is TGCGCCAGCAGCCCCGGACTAGCGGGCTCCTACAATGAGCAGTACTTC.

CDR3 sequence reads: CASSPTGAANQPQHF. The CDR3 region has the DNA TGCGCCAGCAGCCCCACAGGGGCGGCCAATCAGCCCCAGCATTTT. V and J are TRBV5-1 and TRBJ1-5; 7 bases are shared with TRBD1. Looked up from germline, CDR1 is SGHRS and CDR2 is YFSETQ. This CDR3 is 15 amino acids long. The trim removed 4 bases at V and 3 bases at J, leaving 7 bases unmatched.

This clonotype came up a few times. This rearrangement joins TRBV4-1 to TRBJ2-4; D is perhaps TRBD2 (6 bases). Matching the DNA end better, TRBJ2-7 makes the J call doubtful. This CDR3 has 15 residues. Germline CDR1 is MGHRA and CDR2 is YSYEKL. CDR3 nucleotides: TGCGCCAGCAGCCAGTTGGGACTCTCATCGGACGAGCAGTACTTC. It yields the protein CASSQLGLSSDEQYF.

The chain couples TRBV21-1 to TRBJ2-5; TRBD1, as called in the table, went unchecked against the DNA. TRBV21-1 is a pseudogene segment. The CDR3 runs to 15 residues. The CDR3 spells CAIRPPTRSQETQYF. For the CDR3, the DNA is TGTGCCATCCGGCCCCCGACCCGGAGTCAAGAGACCCAGTACTTC.

There are a few counts of this clonotype. CDR3 nucleotides: TGCAGCGCCGATTTAGGGGGCAATCAGCCCCAGCATTTT. The encoded protein is CSADLGGNQPQHF. The rearrangement uses TRBV29-1 and TRBJ1-5, with a weak D call TRBD1 (5 bases). With 7 bases removed from V and 2 bases from J, the gap between germline ends came to 12 bases. This CDR3 region has 13 residues. Germline-derived CDR1 and CDR2 are SQVTM and ANQGSEA.

The chain combines TRBV2 with TRBJ2-5; 8 positions match TRBD1. The DNA end is more similar to TRBJ2-7, so the J call may be wrong. CDR3 size: 15 residues. Per the germline V gene, CDR1 is SNHLY and CDR2 is FYNNEI. CDR3 DNA: TGTGCCAGCAGTGAAGCGCTCGGACAGGGATACGAGCAGTACTTC. Its protein is CASSEALGQGYEQYF.

This clonotype was counted a few times. The V gene is TRBV20-1, the J gene TRBJ2-3; 12 positions agree with TRBD2. The CDR3 covers 14 residues. J lost 1 base, V lost 7 bases, and 3 bases had no gene match. Germline V gives CDR1 DFQATT, CDR2 SNEGSKA (reference sequence). DNA for the CDR3: TGCAGTGAAGGACTAGCGGGGCGCACAGATACGCAGTATTTT. Encoded protein: CSEGLAGRTDTQYF.

V and J are TRBV20-1 and TRBJ2-1; D may be TRBD1 or TRBD2 (5 bases each). V lost 2 bases, J lost 6 bases, and 20 bases lay in between. The CDR3 runs 16 residues. CDR1 is DFQATT and CDR2 is SNEGSKA in the germline V gene (reference sequence). The CDR3 DNA sequence: TGCAGTGCTAGACCCCCCGGGGCCCGAGGGCTCAATGAGCAGTTCTTC. Translation gives CSARPPGARGLNEQFF.

This clonotype has more than one count but fewer than ten. The chain is built from TRBV9 and TRBJ2-4; D may correspond to TRBD1 or TRBD2 (5 bases each). Germline V gene data show CDR1 as SGDLS and CDR2 as YYNGEE. Trimming took off 4 bases at V and 6 bases at J, with 14 bases between the two ends. The CDR3 is 14 residues long. The CDR3 region has the DNA TGTGCCAGCAGCTACGGGACGGGCTCAAACATTCAGTACTTC. It is translated as CASSYGTGSNIQYF.

This clonotype was found a few times. The chain uses TRBV24-1 and TRBJ2-5, with 7 nucleotides matching TRBD2. Germline CDR1 KGHDR, CDR2 SFDVKD. CDR3 length equals 15 residues. J lost 4 bases, V lost 4 bases, and 8 bases had no gene match. The CDR3 loop is CATSDPSGAGETQYF. CDR3 nucleotide sequence: TGTGCCACCAGTGACCCAAGCGGGGCCGGAGAGACCCAGTACTTC.

This chain uses TRBV4-1 with TRBJ2-7; D is ambiguous. CDR1 is MGHRA, CDR2 YSYEKL, per germline. The V end lost 1 base, the J end lost 2 bases, and 9 bases lay between the germline ends. The CDR3 spans 14 residues. The CDR3 DNA reads TGCGCCAGCAGCCAAGTCCAGTTACCCTACGAGCAGTACTTC. Its translation is CASSQVQLPYEQYF.

A single count supports this clonotype. This chain's CDR3 is CASSLLWIAGRRGGNEQFF. In DNA, the CDR3 is TGTGCCAGCTCACTCCTTTGGATAGCGGGGAGAAGAGGAGGCAATGAGCAGTTCTTC. The chain employs TRBV18 and TRBJ2-1; 8 nucleotides line up with TRBD2. V dropped 4 bases and J dropped 6; count of bases not matched to a gene: 20. The length of the CDR3 is 19 residues. In germline, CDR1 is KGHSH, CDR2 LQKENI.

V usage is TRBV10-3 and J usage is TRBJ2-1, with TRBD2 matching over 10 bases. V shed 5 bases, J shed 9 bases, and the junction held 10 bases outside the gene matches. CDR1 ENHRY and CDR2 SYGVKD come from the germline V gene. This CDR3 spans 15 amino acids. CDR3 sequence (DNA): TGTGCCATCAGTCCTCAAGCGGGAGGGGAGGGTGAGCAGTTCTTC. Translating it yields CAISPQAGGEGEQFF.

This clonotype occurred a few times. The V gene is TRBV7-9, the J gene TRBJ2-1; 7 positions agree with TRBD2. Losses at the gene ends were 4 bases for V and 4 bases for J; bases not matched to a gene: 7. Germline V lookup: CDR1 SEHNR, CDR2 FQNEAQ (reference sequence). The CDR3 loop spans 15 amino acids. CDR3 amino acids: CASSWGLPQYNEQFF. The CDR3, as DNA: TGTGCCAGCAGCTGGGGACTACCACAGTACAATGAGCAGTTCTTC.

For the CDR3, the DNA is TGTGCCAGCAGCTTATCAGCAGTGGTTCCACTTGGAAACACCATATATTTT. Protein: CASSLSAVVPLGNTIYF. The chain links TRBV7-9 to TRBJ1-3; no clear D. Germline V lookup: CDR1 SEHNR, CDR2 FQNEAQ (reference sequence). Trimming stripped 2 bases from V and 3 bases from J, with 17 bases between. This CDR3 is built from 17 residues.

The chain carries TRBV20-1 and TRBJ1-1; 7 bases match TRBD1. This CDR3 is built from 12 residues. Unmatched junction bases numbered 3, after V lost 2 bases and J lost 6 bases. Looked up from germline, CDR1 is DFQATT and CDR2 is SNEGSKA (reference sequence). The CDR3 loop is CSARWDRPEAFF. CDR3 nucleotide sequence: TGCAGTGCTAGATGGGACAGACCTGAAGCTTTCTTT.

This clonotype appeared a single time. The chain couples TRBV6-1 to TRBJ2-3, with D possibly being TRBD1 (5 bases). The ends were cut back, 3 bases at V and 14 bases at J, with 15 bases in the middle. The CDR3 has 12 amino acids. Germline lookup yields CDR1 MNHNS and CDR2 SASEGT. This CDR3 reads CASSEWGGDAYF. In DNA form, the CDR3 reads TGTGCCAGCAGTGAGTGGGGCGGAGACGCGTATTTT.

Points on this clonotype: Given a much more abundant clone one base away, this may be a read error. This sequence joins TRBV6-2 or TRBV6-3 and TRBJ1-2, with a tentative D call TRBD1 (6 bases). The CDR3 runs to 15 residues. CDR1 is MNHEY and CDR2 is SVGEGT in the germline V gene. For the CDR3, the DNA is TGTGCCAGCAGACACACCGGACAGCTCAACTATGGCTACATCTTC. Amino acid sequence: CASRHTGQLNYGYIF.

CDR3 region: CASSDITAVPSYEQYF. The CDR3 DNA follows: TGCGCCAGCAGCGATATAACTGCAGTTCCTTCCTACGAGCAGTACTTC. The genes are TRBV5-1 and TRBJ2-7; no clear D. The CDR3 has 16 amino acids. V was trimmed by 4 bases and J by 1 base, leaving 18 bases between them. Germline CDR1 is SGHRS and CDR2 is YFSETQ.

The genes are TRBV27 and TRBJ1-5, with D uncertain. This CDR3 region has 15 residues. CDR1 is MNHEY, CDR2 SMNVEV, per germline (reference sequence). V was clipped by 6 bases and J by 0 bases, with 12 bases between them. For the CDR3, the DNA is TGTGCCAGCAGCCCGGTAAGAAATAGCAATCAGCCCCAGCATTTT. Its protein is CASSPVRNSNQPQHF.

This clonotype was counted a few times. The chain has TRBV10-1 and TRBJ2-7; TRBD2 matches at 10 bases. Unmatched junction bases numbered 8, after V lost 3 bases and J lost 6 bases. The germline V gene encodes CDR1 WNHNN and CDR2 SYGVQD (reference sequence). The CDR3 extends over 15 amino acids. The CDR3, as DNA: TGCGCCAGCAGTGATCCTAGCGGGAGTAGGAGCGAGCAGTACTTC. Its protein product is CASSDPSGSRSEQYF.